The 5 T cell receptor beta chains below come from one sample, sequenced in a study of blood T cells in healthy people across ages. A second PCR of roughly 7 to 11 cycles used a sample-barcoded 5' primer and a J-beta primer mix. TCRdb reprocessed the 5' RACE reads via MiXCR and lists one record per CDR3 protein. The sample lists more than 550,000 distinct CDR3 sequences; approximately 22% were seen once. Sequencing was carried out using blood. Source of these receptors: a man between 65 and 80 years old in good health.

This clonotype has more than one count but fewer than ten. The chain has TRBV20-1 and TRBJ2-7; D might be TRBD1 (6 bases). V was cut by 5 bases and J by 1 base, with 9 bases left in between. This CDR3 spans 12 amino acids. The germline V gene has CDR1 DFQATT and CDR2 SNEGSKA (reference sequence). The CDR3 spells CSADDRSYEQYF. In nucleotides, the CDR3 is TGCAGTGCTGATGACAGGTCCTACGAGCAGTACTTC.

J is TRBJ2-3 and V is TRBV11-2, with D uncertain. The CDR3 is 17 residues long. The ends were cut back, 5 bases at V and 0 bases at J, with 18 bases in the middle. CDR1 is SGHAT and CDR2 is FQNNGV in the germline V gene. The CDR3 DNA reads TGTGCCAGCAGCACGTACCCCCCCGGGCCTAGCACAGATACGCAGTATTTT. Translating gives CASSTYPPGPSTDTQYF.

This clonotype was counted only a few times. V and J are TRBV19 and TRBJ2-5; 8 bases match TRBD2. The J call may be wrong; the DNA end is better matched by TRBJ2-1. From germline, CDR1 is LNHDA and CDR2 SQIVND (reference sequence). The CDR3 runs 16 residues. For the CDR3, the DNA is TGTGCCAGTAGTATCTGGGTAGCGGGACCGAACAATGAGCAGTTCTTC. This codes for CASSIWVAGPNNEQFF.

This clonotype has more than one count but fewer than ten. This chain connects TRBV29-1 to TRBJ2-1, with D possibly TRBD2 on 5 matching bases. The CDR3 spans 12 residues. Per germline, CDR1 SQVTM and CDR2 ANQGSEA. The germline V and J ends were trimmed by 4 bases and 7 bases, with 11 bases remaining between them. The CDR3 DNA sequence: TGCAGCGTTGGACCTAGCAGGAATGAGCAGTTCTTC. Translation: CSVGPSRNEQFF.

The chain uses TRBV7-2 and TRBJ2-7; 10 nucleotides align to TRBD1. Germline values: CDR1 SGHTA, CDR2 FQGNSA. The CDR3 runs to 15 residues. V shed 3 bases, J shed 7 bases, and the junction held 9 bases outside the gene matches. The CDR3 nucleotides read TGTGCCAGCAGCTTGCTGGGGACAGGGGTTGAGGAGCAGTACTTC. Its translation: CASSLLGTGVEEQYF.